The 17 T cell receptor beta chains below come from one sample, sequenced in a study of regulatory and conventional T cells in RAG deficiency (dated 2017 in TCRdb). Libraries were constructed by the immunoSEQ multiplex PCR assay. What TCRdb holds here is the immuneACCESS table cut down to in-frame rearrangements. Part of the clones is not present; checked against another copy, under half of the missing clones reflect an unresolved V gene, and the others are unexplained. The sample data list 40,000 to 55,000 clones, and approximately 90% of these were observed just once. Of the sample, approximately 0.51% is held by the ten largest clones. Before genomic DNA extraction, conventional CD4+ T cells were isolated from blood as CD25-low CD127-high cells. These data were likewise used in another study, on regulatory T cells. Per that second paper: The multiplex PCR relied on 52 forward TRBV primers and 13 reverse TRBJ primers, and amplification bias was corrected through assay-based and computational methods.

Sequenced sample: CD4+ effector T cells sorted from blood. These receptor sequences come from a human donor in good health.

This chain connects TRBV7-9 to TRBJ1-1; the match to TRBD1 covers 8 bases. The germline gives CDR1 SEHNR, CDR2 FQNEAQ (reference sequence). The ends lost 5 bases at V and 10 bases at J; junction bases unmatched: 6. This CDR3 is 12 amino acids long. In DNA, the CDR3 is TGTGCCAGCAGCGCCGACAGGGGATCAGCTTTCTTT. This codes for CASSADRGSAFF.

CDR3 protein: CAWSVRDMGYSNQPQHF. In nucleotides, the CDR3 is TGTGCCTGGAGTGTACGGGACATGGGATATAGCAATCAGCCCCAGCATTTT. V is TRBV30 and J is TRBJ1-5, with D possibly being TRBD1 (6 bases). The CDR3 has 17 amino acids. V lost 0 bases and J 0 bases, leaving 15 bases between the germline ends. Germline V gene data show CDR1 as GTSNPN and CDR2 as SVGIG (reference sequence).

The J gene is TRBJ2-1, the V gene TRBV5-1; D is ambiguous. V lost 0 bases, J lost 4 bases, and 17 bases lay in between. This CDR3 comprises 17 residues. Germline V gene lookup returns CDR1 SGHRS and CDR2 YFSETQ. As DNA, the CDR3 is TGCGCCAGCAGCTTGGCCACACGAAACCCCTCGTACAATGAGCAGTTCTTC. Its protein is CASSLATRNPSYNEQFF.

The CDR3 region is CASSPPNSGNTIYF. The DNA for the CDR3 is TGTGCCAGCTCACCACCGAACTCTGGAAACACCATATATTTT. The J gene is TRBJ1-3, the V gene TRBV18; D ambiguous. The CDR3 is made up of 14 amino acids. Germline-derived CDR1 and CDR2 are KGHSH and LQKENI. V lost 0 bases to trimming and J lost 0 bases, with 3 bases between them. The full variable domain, completed using reference TRBV18 and TRBJ1-3, is NAGVMQNPRHLVRRRGQEARLRCSPMKGHSHVYWYRQLPEEGLKFMVYLQKENIIDESGMPKERFSAEFPKEGPSILRIQQVVRGDSAAYFCASSPPNSGNTIYFGEGSWLTVV.

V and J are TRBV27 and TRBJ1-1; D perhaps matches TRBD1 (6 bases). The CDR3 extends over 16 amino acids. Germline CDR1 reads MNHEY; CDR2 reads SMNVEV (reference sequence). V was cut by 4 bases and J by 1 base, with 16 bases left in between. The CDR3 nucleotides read TGTGCCAGCAGTTCAAAAAGGGGGATCAGGAACACTGAAGCTTTCTTT. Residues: CASSSKRGIRNTEAFF.

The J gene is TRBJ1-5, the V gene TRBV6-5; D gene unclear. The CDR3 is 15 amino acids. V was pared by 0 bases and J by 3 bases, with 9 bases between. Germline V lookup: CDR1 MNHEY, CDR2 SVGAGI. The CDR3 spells CASSYSRADNQPQHF. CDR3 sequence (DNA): TGTGCCAGCAGTTACTCGAGGGCAGACAATCAGCCCCAGCATTTT.

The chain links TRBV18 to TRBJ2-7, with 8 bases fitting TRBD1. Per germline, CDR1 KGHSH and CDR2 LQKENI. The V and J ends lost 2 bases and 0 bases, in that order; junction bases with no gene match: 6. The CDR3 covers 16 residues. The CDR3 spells CASSPRETGVSYEQYF. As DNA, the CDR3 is TGTGCCAGCTCACCAAGAGAGACAGGGGTCTCCTACGAGCAGTACTTC. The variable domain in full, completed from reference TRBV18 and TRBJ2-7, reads NAGVMQNPRHLVRRRGQEARLRCSPMKGHSHVYWYRQLPEEGLKFMVYLQKENIIDESGMPKERFSAEFPKEGPSILRIQQVVRGDSAAYFCASSPRETGVSYEQYFGPGTRLTVT.

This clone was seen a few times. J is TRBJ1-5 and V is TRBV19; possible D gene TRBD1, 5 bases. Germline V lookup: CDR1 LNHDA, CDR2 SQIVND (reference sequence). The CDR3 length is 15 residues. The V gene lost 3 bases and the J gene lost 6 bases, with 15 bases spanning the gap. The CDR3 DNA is TGTGCCAGTAGTATTCAGGGCCAGGGAGGTCAGCCCCAGCATTTT. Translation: CASSIQGQGGQPQHF.

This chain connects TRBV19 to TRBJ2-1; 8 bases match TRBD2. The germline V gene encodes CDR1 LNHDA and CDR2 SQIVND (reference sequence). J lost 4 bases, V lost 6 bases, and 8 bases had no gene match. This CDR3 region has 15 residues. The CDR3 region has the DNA TGTGCCAGTAGCGTATCTAGCGGGCCGTACAATGAGCAGTTCTTC. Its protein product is CASSVSSGPYNEQFF.

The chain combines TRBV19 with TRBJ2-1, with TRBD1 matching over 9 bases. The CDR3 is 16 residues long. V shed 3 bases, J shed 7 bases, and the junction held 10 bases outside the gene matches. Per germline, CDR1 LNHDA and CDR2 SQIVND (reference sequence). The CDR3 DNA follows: TGTGCCAGTAGTATTCCCATAGGACAGGGGCAAAATGAGCAGTTCTTC. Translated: CASSIPIGQGQNEQFF.

The CDR3: CASSKGGGSDTEAFF. The CDR3 DNA is TGCGCCAGCAGTAAAGGAGGGGGAAGCGACACTGAAGCTTTCTTT. The V call is TRBV10-2, the J call TRBJ1-1, with D perhaps matching TRBD1 (6 bases). CDR3 length: 15 amino acids. Germline V lookup: CDR1 WSHSY, CDR2 SAAADI. Between the trimmed V and J ends, which lost 5 bases and 3 bases, there was a span of 16 bases.

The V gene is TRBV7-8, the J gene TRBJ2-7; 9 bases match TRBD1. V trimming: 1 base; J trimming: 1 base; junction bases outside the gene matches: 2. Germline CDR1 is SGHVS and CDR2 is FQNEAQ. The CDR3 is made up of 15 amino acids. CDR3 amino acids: CASSLEGTGSYEQYF. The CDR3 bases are TGTGCCAGCAGCTTAGAGGGGACAGGGTCCTACGAGCAGTACTTC.

As DNA, the CDR3 is TGTGCCAGCAGCCCGGGGGACAGGGTTGCCTATGGCTACACCTTC. It translates to CASSPGDRVAYGYTF. The chain recombines TRBV5-4 with TRBJ1-2, with 9 bases lining up with TRBD1. CDR3 length: 15 amino acids. Germline V gene data show CDR1 as SGHNT and CDR2 as YYREEE (reference sequence). Trimming took 4 bases from V and 4 from J; bases not matched to a gene: 8. Combining the CDR3 with reference TRBV5-4 and TRBJ1-2 gives the whole variable domain ETGVTQSPTHLIKTRGQQVTLRCSSQSGHNTVSWYQQALGQGPQFIFQYYREEENGRGNFPPRFSGLQFPNYSSELNVNALELDDSALYLCASSPGDRVAYGYTFGSGTRLTVV.

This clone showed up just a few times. Written as DNA, the CDR3 is TGTGCCACCAGCAGAGAGAGTCGCAATGAGCAGTTCTTC. It yields the protein CATSRESRNEQFF. This chain uses TRBV15 with TRBJ2-1, with D unresolved. Trimming left V 0 bases short and J 6 bases short, with 6 bases between. The CDR3 totals 13 residues. Germline assignment: CDR1 LNHNV and CDR2 YYDKDF (reference sequence).

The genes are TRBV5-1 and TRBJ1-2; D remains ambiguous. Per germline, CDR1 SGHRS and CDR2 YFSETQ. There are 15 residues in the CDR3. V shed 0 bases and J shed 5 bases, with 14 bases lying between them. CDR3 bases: TGCGCCAGCAGCTTGGTCTCCGGAACGGGGTATGGCTACACCTTC. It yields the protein CASSLVSGTGYGYTF.

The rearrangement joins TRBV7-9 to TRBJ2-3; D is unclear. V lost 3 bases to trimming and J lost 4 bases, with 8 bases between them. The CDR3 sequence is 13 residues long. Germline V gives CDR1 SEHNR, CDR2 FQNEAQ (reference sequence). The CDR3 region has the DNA TGTGCCAGCAGCTTTCCCGGTCCAGATACGCAGTATTTT. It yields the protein CASSFPGPDTQYF.

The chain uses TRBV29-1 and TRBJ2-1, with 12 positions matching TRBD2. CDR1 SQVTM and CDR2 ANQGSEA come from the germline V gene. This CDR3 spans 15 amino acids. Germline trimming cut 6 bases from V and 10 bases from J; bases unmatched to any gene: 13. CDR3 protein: CSVLPTSGSVSEQFF. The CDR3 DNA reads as TGCAGCGTCCTCCCGACTAGCGGGAGCGTTAGCGAGCAGTTCTTC.